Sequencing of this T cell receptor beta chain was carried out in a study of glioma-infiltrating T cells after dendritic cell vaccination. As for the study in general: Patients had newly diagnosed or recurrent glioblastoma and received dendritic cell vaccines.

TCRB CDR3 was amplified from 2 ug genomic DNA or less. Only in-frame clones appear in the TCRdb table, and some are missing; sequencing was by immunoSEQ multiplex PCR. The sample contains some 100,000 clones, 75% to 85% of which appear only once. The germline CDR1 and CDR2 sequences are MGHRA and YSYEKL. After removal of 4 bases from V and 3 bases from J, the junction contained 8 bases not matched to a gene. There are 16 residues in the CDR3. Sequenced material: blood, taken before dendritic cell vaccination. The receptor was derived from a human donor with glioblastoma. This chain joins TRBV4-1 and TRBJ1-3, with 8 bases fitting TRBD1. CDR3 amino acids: CASSRFQGAGGNTIYF. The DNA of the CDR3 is TGCGCCAGCAGCCGATTCCAGGGGGCGGGTGGAAACACCATATATTTT.